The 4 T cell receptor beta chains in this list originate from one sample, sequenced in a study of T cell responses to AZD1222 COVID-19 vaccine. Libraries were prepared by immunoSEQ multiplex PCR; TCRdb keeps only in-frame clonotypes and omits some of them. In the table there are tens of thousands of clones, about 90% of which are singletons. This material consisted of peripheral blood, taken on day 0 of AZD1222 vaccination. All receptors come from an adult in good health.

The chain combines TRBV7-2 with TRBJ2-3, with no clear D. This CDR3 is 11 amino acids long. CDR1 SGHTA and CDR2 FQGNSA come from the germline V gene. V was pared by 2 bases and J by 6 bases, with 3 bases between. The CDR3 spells CASSLPDTQYF. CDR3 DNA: TGTGCCAGCAGCTTACCTGATACGCAGTATTTT.

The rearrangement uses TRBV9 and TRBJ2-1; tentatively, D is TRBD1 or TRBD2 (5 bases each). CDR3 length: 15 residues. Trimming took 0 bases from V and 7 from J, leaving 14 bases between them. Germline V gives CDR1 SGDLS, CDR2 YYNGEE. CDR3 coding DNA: TGTGCCAGCAGCGTAGGGGGCGGGCTTGGGAATGAGCAGTTCTTC. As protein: CASSVGGGLGNEQFF.

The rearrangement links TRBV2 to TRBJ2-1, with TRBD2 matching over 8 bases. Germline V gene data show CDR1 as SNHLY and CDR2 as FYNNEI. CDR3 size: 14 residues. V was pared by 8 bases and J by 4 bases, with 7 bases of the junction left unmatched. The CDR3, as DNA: TGTGCCAGCCAGGGGACTAGAGGGTACAATGAGCAGTTCTTC. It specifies CASQGTRGYNEQFF.

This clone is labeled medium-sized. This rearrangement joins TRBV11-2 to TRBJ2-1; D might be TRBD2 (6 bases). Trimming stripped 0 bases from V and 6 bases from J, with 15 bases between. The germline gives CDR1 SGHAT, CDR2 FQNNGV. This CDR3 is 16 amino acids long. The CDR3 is CASSLDPRDSLNEQFF. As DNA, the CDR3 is TGTGCCAGCAGCTTAGACCCCCGGGACTCCCTCAATGAGCAGTTCTTC.